This record looks at one T cell receptor (beta chain) sequence and its context. Its antigen is currently unknown. It was RNA transcripts that yielded the amplified TCR beta CDR3 regions. HTBI primers were used for first-round RT-PCR of the TCR CDR3. TCRdb itself ran the multiplex PCR reads through MiXCR, one entry per CDR3 protein. The sample contains some 700,000 distinct CDR3 sequences, about 18% of which appear only once. This entry comes from a study of T cells in Graves' hyperthyroidism and ophthalmopathy. Germline V gene sequence: CDR1 SGHTS, CDR2 YDEGEE. This CDR3 spans 14 amino acids. V was cut by 5 bases and J by 0 bases, with 11 bases left in between. With a duration under 2 months, the hyperthyroidism was newly diagnosed in patients aged 18 to 65. Patients were excluded for uncontrolled infection, other autoimmune disease, pregnancy or lactation. Regarding the study as a whole: Also found in blood were most expanded thyroid clonotypes above 0.001.

V usage is TRBV5-8 and J usage is TRBJ1-1; D may be TRBD1 (6 bases). Material: blood. This clonotype originated in a man between 50 and 59 years old with Graves' hyperthyroidism. CDR3 nucleotide sequence: TGTGCCAGCAGGCGCCGGACAGTGAACACTGAAGCTTTCTTT. It encodes CASRRRTVNTEAFF.